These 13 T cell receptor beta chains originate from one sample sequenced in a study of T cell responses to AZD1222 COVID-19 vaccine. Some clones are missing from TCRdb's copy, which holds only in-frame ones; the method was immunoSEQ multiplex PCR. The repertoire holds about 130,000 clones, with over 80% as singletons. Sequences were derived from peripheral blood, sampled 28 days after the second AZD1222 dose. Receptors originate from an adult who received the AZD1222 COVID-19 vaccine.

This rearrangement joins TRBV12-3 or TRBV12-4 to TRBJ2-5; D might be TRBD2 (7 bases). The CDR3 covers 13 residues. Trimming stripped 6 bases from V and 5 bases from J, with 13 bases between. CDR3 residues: CASSPRGGETQYF. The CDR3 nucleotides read TGTGCCAGCAGCCCCAGGGGAGGGGAGACCCAGTACTTC.

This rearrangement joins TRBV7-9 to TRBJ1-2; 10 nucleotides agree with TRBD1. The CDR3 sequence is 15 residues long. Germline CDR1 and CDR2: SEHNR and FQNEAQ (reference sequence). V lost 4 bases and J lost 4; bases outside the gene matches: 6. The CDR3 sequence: CASSSDRGRLYGYTF. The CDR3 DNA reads TGTGCCAGCAGCTCAGACAGGGGGCGCCTCTATGGCTACACCTTC.

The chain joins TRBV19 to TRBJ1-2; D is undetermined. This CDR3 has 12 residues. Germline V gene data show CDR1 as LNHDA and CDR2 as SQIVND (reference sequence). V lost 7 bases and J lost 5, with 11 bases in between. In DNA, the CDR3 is TGTGCCAGTAACCACGGAATGTATGGCTACACCTTC. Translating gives CASNHGMYGYTF. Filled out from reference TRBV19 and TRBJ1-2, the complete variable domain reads DGGITQSPKYLFRKEGQNVTLSCEQNLNHDAMYWYRQDPGQGLRLIYYSQIVNDFQKGDIAEGYSVSREKKESFPLTVTSAQKNPTAFYLCASNHGMYGYTFGSGTRLTVV.

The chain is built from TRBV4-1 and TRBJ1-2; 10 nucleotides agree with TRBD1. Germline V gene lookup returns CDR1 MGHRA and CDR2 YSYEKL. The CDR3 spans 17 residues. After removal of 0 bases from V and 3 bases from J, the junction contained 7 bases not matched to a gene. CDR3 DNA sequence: TGCGCCAGCAGCCAAGATCATAGGGGACAGGGGCACTATGGCTACACCTTC. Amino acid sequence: CASSQDHRGQGHYGYTF.

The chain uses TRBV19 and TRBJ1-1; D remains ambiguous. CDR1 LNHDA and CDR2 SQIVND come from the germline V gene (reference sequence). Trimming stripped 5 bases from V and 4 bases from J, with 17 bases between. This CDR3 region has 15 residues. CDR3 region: CASSPRTVPGTEAFF. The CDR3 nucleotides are TGTGCCAGTAGTCCAAGGACGGTCCCGGGCACTGAAGCTTTCTTT.

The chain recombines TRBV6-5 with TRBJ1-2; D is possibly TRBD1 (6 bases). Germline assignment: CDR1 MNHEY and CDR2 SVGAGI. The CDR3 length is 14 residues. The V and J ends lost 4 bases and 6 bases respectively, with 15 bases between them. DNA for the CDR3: TGTGCCAGCAGTTTCTTGATAAACAGGGATGGCTACACCTTC. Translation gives CASSFLINRDGYTF.

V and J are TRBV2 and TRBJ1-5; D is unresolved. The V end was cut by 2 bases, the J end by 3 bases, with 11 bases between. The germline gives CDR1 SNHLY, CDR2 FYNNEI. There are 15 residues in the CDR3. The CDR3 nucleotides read TGTGCCAGCAGTGAATGGGGTGGGTACAATCAGCCCCAGCATTTT. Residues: CASSEWGGYNQPQHF.

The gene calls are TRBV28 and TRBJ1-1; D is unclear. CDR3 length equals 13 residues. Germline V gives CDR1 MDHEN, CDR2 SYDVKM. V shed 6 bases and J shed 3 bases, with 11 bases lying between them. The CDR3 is CASRDVFDTEAFF. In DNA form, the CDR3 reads TGTGCCAGCAGGGACGTTTTTGACACTGAAGCTTTCTTT.

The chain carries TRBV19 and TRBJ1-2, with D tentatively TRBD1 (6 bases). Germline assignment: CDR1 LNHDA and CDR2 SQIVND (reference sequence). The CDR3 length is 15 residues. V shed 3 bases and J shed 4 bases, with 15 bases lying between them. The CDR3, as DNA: TGTGCCAGTAGTATTAGTTTGGGGGCCGGCTATGGCTACACCTTC. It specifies CASSISLGAGYGYTF. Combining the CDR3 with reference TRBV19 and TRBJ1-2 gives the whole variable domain DGGITQSPKYLFRKEGQNVTLSCEQNLNHDAMYWYRQDPGQGLRLIYYSQIVNDFQKGDIAEGYSVSREKKESFPLTVTSAQKNPTAFYLCASSISLGAGYGYTFGSGTRLTVV.

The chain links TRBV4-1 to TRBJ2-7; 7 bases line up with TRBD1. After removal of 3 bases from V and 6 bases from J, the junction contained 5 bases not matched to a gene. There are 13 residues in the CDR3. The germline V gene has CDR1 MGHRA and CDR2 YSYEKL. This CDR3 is CASSHATGAEQYF. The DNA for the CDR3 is TGCGCCAGCAGCCATGCTACAGGGGCCGAGCAGTACTTC.

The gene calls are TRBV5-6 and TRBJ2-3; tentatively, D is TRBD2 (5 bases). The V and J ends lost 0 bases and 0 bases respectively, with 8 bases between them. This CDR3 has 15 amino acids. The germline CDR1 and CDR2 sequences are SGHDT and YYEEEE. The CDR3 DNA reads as TGTGCCAGCAGCTTGGTTACGGGAAGCACAGATACGCAGTATTTT. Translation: CASSLVTGSTDTQYF.

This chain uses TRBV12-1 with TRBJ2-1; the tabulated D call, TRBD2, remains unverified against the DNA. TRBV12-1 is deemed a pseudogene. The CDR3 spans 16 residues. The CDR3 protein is CASSWSPGTSGGGEFF. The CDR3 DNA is TGTGCCAGCAGCTGGAGCCCGGGGACTAGCGGGGGAGGTGAGTTCTTC.

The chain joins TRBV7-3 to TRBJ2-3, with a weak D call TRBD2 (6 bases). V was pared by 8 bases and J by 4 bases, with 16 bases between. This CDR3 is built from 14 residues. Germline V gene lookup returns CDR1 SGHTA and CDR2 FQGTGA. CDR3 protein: CASSPRGRSDTQYF. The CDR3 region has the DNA TGTGCCAGCTCCCCTCGGGGGAGGTCAGATACGCAGTATTTT.